Listed here are 7 T cell receptor beta chains from one sample, sequenced in a study of blood T cell repertoires in COVID-19 (dated by TCRdb to the early 2020s). The library was prepared using the immunoSEQ multiplex PCR assay. Imported from immuneACCESS, the table was reduced by TCRdb to in-frame sequences with V and J called. These copies leave out some clones; in studies compared against another copy, an unresolved V gene accounts for under half, and the cause of the remainder is not known. This sample has tens of thousands of clones in its table, and around 67% of those were observed once. The leading ten clones occupy 2% to 3% of the sample. The source material was peripheral blood. The receptor source for this set is a human donor with acute or convalescent COVID-19. The donor label of this sample is uncertain.

V usage is TRBV6-2 or TRBV6-3 and J usage is TRBJ1-1; tentatively, D is TRBD1 (5 bases). The germline CDR1 and CDR2 sequences are MNHEY and SVGEGT. The V gene lost 2 bases and the J gene lost 4 bases, with 8 bases spanning the gap. The CDR3 runs 13 residues. As DNA, the CDR3 is TGTGCCAGCAGTTACATGGGGGGCACTGAAGCTTTCTTT. Translated, it gives CASSYMGGTEAFF.

V is TRBV19 and J is TRBJ1-1; unclear D gene. The V end lost 7 bases, the J end lost 6 bases, and 18 bases lay between the germline ends. Germline CDR1 and CDR2: LNHDA and SQIVND (reference sequence). The CDR3 contains 14 residues. The CDR3 region is CASMQVGLTAEAFF. CDR3 sequence (DNA): TGTGCCAGTATGCAGGTAGGCCTAACCGCTGAAGCTTTCTTT.

The chain employs TRBV2 and TRBJ2-2, with D possibly being TRBD2 (6 bases). V shed 5 bases and J shed 5 bases, with 12 bases lying between them. Germline lookup yields CDR1 SNHLY and CDR2 FYNNEI. The CDR3 consists of 14 residues. The CDR3 sequence is CASSLGGATGELFF. The CDR3 region has the DNA TGTGCCAGCAGTCTCGGCGGGGCGACCGGGGAGCTGTTTTTT.

This chain joins TRBV12-5 and TRBJ2-2; D perhaps matches TRBD1 (5 bases). Germline V CDR1 and CDR2: LGHNT, FRNRAP. V was trimmed by 0 bases and J by 2 bases, leaving 19 bases between them. This CDR3 spans 19 amino acids. In nucleotides, the CDR3 is TGTGCTAGTGGTTTGGTACTGGCCGGACATCGGATCAACACCGGGGAGCTGTTTTTT. It is translated as CASGLVLAGHRINTGELFF.

The chain carries TRBV9 and TRBJ2-7, with 8 nucleotides matching TRBD2. V was pared by 1 base and J by 0 bases, with 12 bases of the junction left unmatched. Germline lookup yields CDR1 SGDLS and CDR2 YYNGEE. CDR3 length equals 18 residues. CDR3 residues: CASSVSTSGVYSSYEQYV. The CDR3 DNA is TGTGCCAGCAGCGTAAGTACTAGCGGAGTATATAGCTCCTACGAGCAGTACGTC.

The gene calls are TRBV2 and TRBJ2-7; 7 bases map to TRBD2. CDR3 length equals 17 residues. J gave up 0 bases and V 5 bases, and 13 bases lay outside the gene matches. Germline assignment: CDR1 SNHLY and CDR2 FYNNEI. CDR3 sequence reads: CASSLRGPSGDSYEQYV. In DNA, the CDR3 is TGTGCCAGCAGTTTAAGGGGTCCAAGCGGGGACTCCTACGAGCAGTACGTC.

The chain links TRBV6-5 to TRBJ1-5; tentative D call: TRBD1 (5 bases). V lost 2 bases and J lost 0, with 8 bases in between. This CDR3 is built from 15 residues. The germline V gene has CDR1 MNHEY and CDR2 SVGAGI. The CDR3 DNA sequence: TGTGCCAGCAGTTACCGCGGGGGTAGCAATCAGCCCCAGCATTTT. This encodes CASSYRGGSNQPQHF.